This T cell receptor beta chain was captured in a study of blood T cell repertoires in COVID-19. The CDR3 has 13 residues. Germline V gene sequence: CDR1 DFQATT, CDR2 SNEGSKA (reference sequence). V lost 3 bases, J lost 3 bases, and 6 bases lay in between. Only in-frame clones appear in the TCRdb table, and some are missing; sequencing was by immunoSEQ multiplex PCR. The table includes roughly 110,000 clones, 81% detected once. This receptor was identified in a man in his fifties with acute or convalescent COVID-19. Specimen: peripheral blood. The chain recombines TRBV20-1 with TRBJ1-6; D remains unclear. The CDR3 nucleotides are TGCAGTGCTAGTCCGGGCTATAATTCACCCCTCCACTTT. It specifies CSASPGYNSPLHF.